These 7 T cell receptor beta chains were sequenced from one sample in a study of T cell responses to AZD1222 COVID-19 vaccine. Clones were read by immunoSEQ multiplex PCR, and TCRdb kept only the in-frame ones, dropping some. The sample includes 90,000 to 95,000 clones, approximately 90% seen only once; the top ten take around 8%. Material: peripheral blood, obtained on day 0 of AZD1222 vaccination. All receptors derive from an adult in good health.

The V and J genes are TRBV5-1 and TRBJ2-2; 9 nucleotides align to TRBD1. The CDR3 is 16 residues long. Trimming at V came to 2 bases and at J to 3 bases, leaving 5 bases not matched to a gene. Looked up from germline, CDR1 is SGHRS and CDR2 is YFSETQ. CDR3 sequence: CASSLTGGRDTGELFF. CDR3 in DNA: TGCGCCAGCAGCTTAACAGGGGGCAGAGACACCGGGGAGCTGTTTTTT.

This chain connects TRBV5-1 to TRBJ1-6; 7 bases fit TRBD1. Germline V gives CDR1 SGHRS, CDR2 YFSETQ. This CDR3 spans 15 amino acids. V lost 4 bases and J lost 3; bases outside the gene matches: 4. Written as DNA, the CDR3 is TGCGCCAGCAGCACGGACAGGAACTATAATTCACCCCTCCACTTT. It specifies CASSTDRNYNSPLHF.

This chain connects TRBV7-8 to TRBJ2-7, with D uncertain. Germline V gives CDR1 SGHVS, CDR2 FQNEAQ. The CDR3 covers 11 residues. Trimming removed 3 bases from V and 5 bases from J, with 5 bases in between. The CDR3 loop is CASSFFDEQYF. The CDR3, as DNA: TGTGCCAGCAGCTTTTTCGACGAGCAGTACTTC.

This chain joins TRBV10-3 and TRBJ1-2; 7 nucleotides line up with TRBD1. The trim removed 6 bases at V and 1 base at J, leaving 2 bases unmatched. The CDR3 length is 13 residues. CDR1 is ENHRY and CDR2 is SYGVKD in the germline V gene. The CDR3 loop is CAISGQVNYGYTF. Written as DNA, the CDR3 is TGTGCCATCAGCGGACAGGTTAACTATGGCTACACCTTC.

This sequence joins TRBV29-1 and TRBJ2-3; 9 bases line up with TRBD2. V lost 3 bases to trimming and J lost 3 bases; unmatched junction nucleotides: 4. The germline CDR1 and CDR2 sequences are SQVTM and ANQGSEA. The CDR3 contains 14 residues. The CDR3 DNA reads TGCAGCGTTGAGGCTAGCGGGATAACAGATACGCAGTATTTT. Translation: CSVEASGITDTQYF.

The chain combines TRBV4-2 with TRBJ2-3; 8 bases are shared with TRBD2. The length of the CDR3 is 17 residues. The trim removed 0 bases at V and 0 bases at J, leaving 5 bases unmatched. Looked up from germline, CDR1 is LGHNA and CDR2 is YNFKEQ. The CDR3 coding sequence is TGTGCCAGCAGCCAAGATTGGGCTAGCGGGAGCACAGATACGCAGTATTTT. Its translation: CASSQDWASGSTDTQYF.

The V call is TRBV21-1, the J call TRBJ1-6. TRBV21-1 is a listed pseudogene. The CDR3 consists of 19 residues. DNA for the CDR3: TGTGCCAGCAGCAAACGGGCCGAGGAAGGGAGCTCCTATAATTCACCCCTCCACTTT. Its translation: CASSKRAEEGSSYNSPLHF.